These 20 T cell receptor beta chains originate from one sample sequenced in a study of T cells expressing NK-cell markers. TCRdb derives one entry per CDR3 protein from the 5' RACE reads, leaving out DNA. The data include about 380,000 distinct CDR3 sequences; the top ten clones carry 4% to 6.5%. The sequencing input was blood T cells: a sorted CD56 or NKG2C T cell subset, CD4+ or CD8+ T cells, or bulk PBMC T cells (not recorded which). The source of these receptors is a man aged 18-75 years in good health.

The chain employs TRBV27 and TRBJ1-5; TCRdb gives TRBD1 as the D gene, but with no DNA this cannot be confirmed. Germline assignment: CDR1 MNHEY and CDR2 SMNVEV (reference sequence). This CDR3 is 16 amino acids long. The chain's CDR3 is CATVYRGGDSNQPQHF.

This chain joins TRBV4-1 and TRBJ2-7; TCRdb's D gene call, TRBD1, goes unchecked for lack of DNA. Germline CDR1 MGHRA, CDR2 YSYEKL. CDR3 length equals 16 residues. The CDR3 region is CASSPRDRGLWYEQYF.

CDR3 region: CSARDGARVSPLHF. The rearrangement uses TRBV20-1 and TRBJ1-6; TCRdb picks TRBD1, but there is no DNA to check that call. Looked up from germline, CDR1 is DFQATT and CDR2 is SNEGSKA (reference sequence). This CDR3 has 14 amino acids.

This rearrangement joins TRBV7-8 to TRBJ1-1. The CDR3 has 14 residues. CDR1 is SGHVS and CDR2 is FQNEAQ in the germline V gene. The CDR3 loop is CASSLSYIAVLAFF.

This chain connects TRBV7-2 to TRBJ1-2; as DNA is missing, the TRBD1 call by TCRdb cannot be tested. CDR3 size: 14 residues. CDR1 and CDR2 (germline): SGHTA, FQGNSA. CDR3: CASSTDRPNYGYTF.

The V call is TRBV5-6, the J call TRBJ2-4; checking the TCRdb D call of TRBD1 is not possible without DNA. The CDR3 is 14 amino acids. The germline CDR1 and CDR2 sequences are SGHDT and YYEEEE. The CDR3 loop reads CASSFRGAKNIQYF.

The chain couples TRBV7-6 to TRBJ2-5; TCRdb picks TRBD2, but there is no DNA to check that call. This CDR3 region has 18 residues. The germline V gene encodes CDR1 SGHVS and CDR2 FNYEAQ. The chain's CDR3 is CASSLAPRLAGAKETQYF.

The CDR3 spells CASSLTGGSGANVLTF. J is TRBJ2-6 and V is TRBV7-2; without DNA, the TCRdb call of TRBD1 cannot be checked. The CDR3 loop spans 16 amino acids. Germline CDR1 reads SGHTA; CDR2 reads FQGNSA.

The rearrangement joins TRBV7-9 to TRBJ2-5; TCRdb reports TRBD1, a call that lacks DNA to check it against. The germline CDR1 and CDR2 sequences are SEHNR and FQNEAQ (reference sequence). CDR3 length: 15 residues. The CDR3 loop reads CASSFAGEGEETQYF.

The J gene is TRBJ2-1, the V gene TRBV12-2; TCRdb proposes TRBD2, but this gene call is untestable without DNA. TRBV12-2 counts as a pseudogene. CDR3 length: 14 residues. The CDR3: CASRSRTSPNEQFF.

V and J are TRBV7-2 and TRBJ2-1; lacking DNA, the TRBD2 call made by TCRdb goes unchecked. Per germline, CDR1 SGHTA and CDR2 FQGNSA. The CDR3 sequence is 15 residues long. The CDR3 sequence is CASSLRAGVYNEQFF. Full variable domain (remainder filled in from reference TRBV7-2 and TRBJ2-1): GAGVSQSPSNKVTEKGKDVELRCDPISGHTALYWYRQSLGQGLEFLIYFQGNSAPDKSGLPSDRFSAERTGGSVSTLTIQRTQQEDSAVYLCASSLRAGVYNEQFFGPGTRLTVL.

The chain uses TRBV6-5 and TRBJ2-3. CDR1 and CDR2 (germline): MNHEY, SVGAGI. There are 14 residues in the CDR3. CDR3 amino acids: CASSYSRTYPTQYF.

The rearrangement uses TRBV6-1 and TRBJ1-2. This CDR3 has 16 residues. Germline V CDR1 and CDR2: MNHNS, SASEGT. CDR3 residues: CASSKTGPTVNYGYTF.

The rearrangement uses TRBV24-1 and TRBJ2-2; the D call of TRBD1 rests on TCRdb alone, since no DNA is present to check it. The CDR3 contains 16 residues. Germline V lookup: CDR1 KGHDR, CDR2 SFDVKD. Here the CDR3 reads CATSDPTGVTVGELFF.

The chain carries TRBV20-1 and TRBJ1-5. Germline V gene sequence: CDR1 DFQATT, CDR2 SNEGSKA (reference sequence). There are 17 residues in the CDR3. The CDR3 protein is CSARDPEIRFSNQPQHF.

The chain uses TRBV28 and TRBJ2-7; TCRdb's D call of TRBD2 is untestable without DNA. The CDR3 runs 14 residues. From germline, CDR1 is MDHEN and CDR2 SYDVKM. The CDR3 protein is CASSAGGLSYEQYF.

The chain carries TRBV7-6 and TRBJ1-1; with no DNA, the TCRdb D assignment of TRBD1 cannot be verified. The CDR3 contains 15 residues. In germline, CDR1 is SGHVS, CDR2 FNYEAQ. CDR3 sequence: CASSPRRQGSTEAFF. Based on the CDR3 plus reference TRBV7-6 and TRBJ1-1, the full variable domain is GAGVSQSPRYKVTKRGQDVALRCDPISGHVSLYWYRQALGQGPEFLTYFNYEAQQDKSGLPNDRFSAERPEGSISTLTIQRTEQRDSAMYRCASSPRRQGSTEAFFGQGTRLTVV.

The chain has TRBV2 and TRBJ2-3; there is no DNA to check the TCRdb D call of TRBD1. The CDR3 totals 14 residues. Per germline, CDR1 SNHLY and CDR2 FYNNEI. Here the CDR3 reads CASSGTTGGDTQYF.

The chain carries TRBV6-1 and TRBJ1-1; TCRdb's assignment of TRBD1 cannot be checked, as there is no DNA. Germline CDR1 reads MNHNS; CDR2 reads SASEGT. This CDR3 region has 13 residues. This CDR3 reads CASTRGLHTEAFF.

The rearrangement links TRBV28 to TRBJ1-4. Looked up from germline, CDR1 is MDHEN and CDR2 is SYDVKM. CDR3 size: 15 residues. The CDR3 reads CASSTRLGLSEKLFF.